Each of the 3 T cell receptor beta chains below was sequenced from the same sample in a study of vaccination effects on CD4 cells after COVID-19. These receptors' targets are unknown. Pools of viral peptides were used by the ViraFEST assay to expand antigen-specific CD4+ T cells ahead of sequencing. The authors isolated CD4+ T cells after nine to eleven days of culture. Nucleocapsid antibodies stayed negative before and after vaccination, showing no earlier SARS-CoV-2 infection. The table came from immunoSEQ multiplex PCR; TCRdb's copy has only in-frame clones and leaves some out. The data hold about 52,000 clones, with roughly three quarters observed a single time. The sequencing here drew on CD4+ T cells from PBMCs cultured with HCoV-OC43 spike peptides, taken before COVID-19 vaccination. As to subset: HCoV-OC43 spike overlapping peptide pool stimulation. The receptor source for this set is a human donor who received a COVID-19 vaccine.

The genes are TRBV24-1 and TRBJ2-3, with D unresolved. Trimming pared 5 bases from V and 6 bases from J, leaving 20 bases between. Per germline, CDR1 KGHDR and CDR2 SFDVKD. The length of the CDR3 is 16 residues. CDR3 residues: CATSGRVVGNDDTQYF. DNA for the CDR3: TGTGCCACCAGTGGTCGCGTGGTTGGGAACGACGATACGCAGTATTTT.

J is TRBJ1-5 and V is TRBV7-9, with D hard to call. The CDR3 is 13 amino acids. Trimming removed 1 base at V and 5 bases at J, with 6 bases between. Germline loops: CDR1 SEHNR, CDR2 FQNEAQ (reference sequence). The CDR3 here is CASSLGPDQPQHF. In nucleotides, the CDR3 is TGTGCCAGCAGCTTAGGGCCGGATCAGCCCCAGCATTTT.

CDR3 bases: TGTGCCAGCAGTGGTTCCTCAAACACTGAAGCTTTCTTT. Protein sequence: CASSGSSNTEAFF. The chain has TRBV2 and TRBJ1-1; D remains ambiguous. Germline values: CDR1 SNHLY, CDR2 FYNNEI. With 4 bases removed from V and 2 bases from J, the gap between germline ends came to 8 bases. There are 13 residues in the CDR3.